The 28 T cell receptor beta chains below come from one sample, sequenced in a study of naive CD8 T cells in extremely preterm neonates. Without labor or membrane rupture, elective cesareans at about 35-43 weeks supplied term cord blood. Clones were sequenced by immunoSEQ multiplex PCR, and TCRdb holds only the in-frame ones, with some missing. This table has about 4,900 clones, 95% to 98% appearing once. The source material was naive CD8+ T cells from cord blood. The receptors were gathered from a newborn in good health.

The chain recombines TRBV4-1 with TRBJ2-5; D unresolved. CDR3 length: 13 residues. The ends were cut back, 0 bases at V and 4 bases at J, with 6 bases in the middle. Germline V lookup: CDR1 MGHRA, CDR2 YSYEKL. CDR3 amino acids: CASSQDIPETQYF. The CDR3 nucleotides are TGCGCCAGCAGCCAAGATATCCCAGAGACCCAGTACTTC.

The chain combines TRBV15 with TRBJ2-7, with D possibly TRBD2 on 6 matching bases. The CDR3 spans 16 residues. The germline V and J ends were trimmed by 0 bases and 5 bases, with 17 bases remaining between them. The germline CDR1 and CDR2 sequences are LNHNV and YYDKDF (reference sequence). CDR3: CATSRDLAGRRDEQYF. The CDR3 bases are TGTGCCACCAGCAGAGATCTGGCCGGAAGGAGGGACGAGCAGTACTTC.

V is TRBV7-9 and J is TRBJ2-3, with D possibly being TRBD2 (5 bases). The V and J ends lost 5 bases and 0 bases respectively, with 12 bases between them. The CDR3 extends over 15 amino acids. Germline V lookup: CDR1 SEHNR, CDR2 FQNEAQ (reference sequence). Written as DNA, the CDR3 is TGTGCCAGCAGCCACCCCTGGACTAGCACAGATACGCAGTATTTT. Translated, it gives CASSHPWTSTDTQYF.

This chain links TRBV6-5 with TRBJ1-2; unclear D gene. The CDR3 runs 11 residues. The V gene lost 3 bases and the J gene lost 7 bases, with 6 bases spanning the gap. Germline V CDR1 and CDR2: MNHEY, SVGAGI. Here the CDR3 reads CASSYEGGYTF. As DNA, the CDR3 is TGTGCCAGCAGTTATGAGGGTGGCTACACCTTC.

The chain carries TRBV7-2 and TRBJ2-7; 7 bases are a match to TRBD2. Trimming removed 1 base from V and 3 bases from J; junction bases left unmatched: 0. This CDR3 is built from 13 residues. Per the germline V gene, CDR1 is SGHTA and CDR2 is FQGNSA. The CDR3 is CASSLGGGYEQYF. CDR3 DNA sequence: TGTGCCAGCAGCTTAGGCGGGGGCTACGAGCAGTACTTC.

The genes are TRBV25-1 and TRBJ1-5; D possibly corresponds to TRBD1 (6 bases). Germline V lookup: CDR1 MGHDK, CDR2 SYGVNS. CDR3 size: 14 residues. The ends were cut back, 5 bases at V and 0 bases at J, with 8 bases in the middle. The CDR3 DNA follows: TGTGCCAGCAGTTGGGGACATAGCAATCAGCCCCAGCATTTT. Its translation is CASSWGHSNQPQHF.

The rearrangement joins TRBV5-1 to TRBJ2-7; the D gene is possibly TRBD2 (6 bases). Trimming stripped 5 bases from V and 3 bases from J, with 6 bases between. Per the germline V gene, CDR1 is SGHRS and CDR2 is YFSETQ. The CDR3 loop spans 11 amino acids. The CDR3 bases are TGCGCCAGCAGGGGGGGCTACGAGCAGTACTTC. Its protein is CASRGGYEQYF.

The gene calls are TRBV5-1 and TRBJ2-1; 16 positions agree with TRBD2. CDR1 SGHRS and CDR2 YFSETQ come from the germline V gene. CDR3 length: 21 residues. After removal of 0 bases from V and 8 bases from J, the junction contained 17 bases not matched to a gene. CDR3 residues: CASSLDPPGLAGGALWDEQFF. In DNA form, the CDR3 reads TGCGCCAGCAGCTTGGACCCTCCGGGACTAGCGGGGGGGGCCCTCTGGGATGAGCAGTTCTTC.

The J gene is TRBJ1-2, the V gene TRBV5-1; D may be TRBD1 (5 bases). Trimming left V 4 bases short and J 1 base short, with 26 bases between. This CDR3 region has 19 residues. CDR1 and CDR2 from the germline V gene are SGHRS and YFSETQ. The DNA for the CDR3 is TGCGCCAGCAGCGGGCCGGGACTCCCCGCGACAGCGCATAACTATGGCTACACCTTC. Translated: CASSGPGLPATAHNYGYTF.

V and J are TRBV30 and TRBJ2-3, with 10 bases identical to TRBD2. CDR1 is GTSNPN, CDR2 SVGIG, per germline (reference sequence). The V gene end was trimmed by 2 bases and the J gene end by 4 bases; junction bases not matched to a gene: 9. The CDR3 is 16 amino acids. The CDR3 nucleotides read TGTGCCTGGAGTCGAGGATTAGCGGGGGGTGCAGATACGCAGTATTTT. Amino acids: CAWSRGLAGGADTQYF.

This rearrangement joins TRBV7-2 to TRBJ2-5; 9 bases match TRBD2. Near its end, the DNA agrees better with TRBJ2-7, so the J call may be wrong. This CDR3 has 14 residues. Germline CDR1 and CDR2: SGHTA and FQGNSA. The CDR3 here is CASSFAGGIDEQYF. DNA of the CDR3: TGTGCCAGCAGCTTCGCGGGGGGGATCGACGAGCAGTACTTC.

The chain has TRBV29-1 and TRBJ2-7; possibly TRBD2 for D (6 bases). This CDR3 has 13 amino acids. Germline V gene data show CDR1 as SQVTM and CDR2 as ANQGSEA. V lost 6 bases to trimming and J lost 5 bases, with 17 bases between them. The CDR3 DNA sequence: TGCAGCGTGGGAGGTCATACATCGAACGAGCAGTACTTC. This gives the protein CSVGGHTSNEQYF.

The chain carries TRBV19 and TRBJ2-1; 11 positions match TRBD2. The junction had 3 bases not matched to a gene; V was cut back by 1 base and J by 7 bases. Germline loops: CDR1 LNHDA, CDR2 SQIVND (reference sequence). CDR3 length: 15 residues. The CDR3 nucleotides are TGTGCCAGTAGTATAGTAGCGGGGGGGCTTAATGAGCAGTTCTTC. Amino acid sequence: CASSIVAGGLNEQFF.

The chain has TRBV29-1 and TRBJ1-1; no clear D gene. The CDR3 is 10 amino acids. V was shortened by 7 bases and J by 11 bases, with 14 bases between the two germline ends. CDR1 SQVTM and CDR2 ANQGSEA come from the germline V gene. As DNA, the CDR3 is TGCAGCGCCGTCGGGATTGATGCTTTCTTT. Protein sequence: CSAVGIDAFF. The full variable domain, in which reference TRBV29-1 and TRBJ1-1 provide the parts outside the CDR3, is SAVISQKPSRDICQRGTSLTIQCQVDSQVTMMFWYRQQPGQSLTLIATANQGSEATYESGFVIDKFPISRPNLTFSTLTVSNMSPEDSSIYLCSAVGIDAFFGQGTRLTVV.

V is TRBV5-6 and J is TRBJ1-6; D possibly corresponds to TRBD1 (5 bases). Germline assignment: CDR1 SGHDT and CDR2 YYEEEE. With 0 bases removed from V and 8 bases from J, the gap between germline ends came to 12 bases. The CDR3 spans 15 residues. CDR3 loop: CASSLVEGTYSPLHF. The CDR3 DNA reads as TGTGCCAGCAGCTTGGTGGAGGGGACCTATTCACCCCTCCACTTT. Drawing the rest from reference TRBV5-6 and TRBJ1-6, the complete variable domain is DAGVTQSPTHLIKTRGQQVTLRCSPKSGHDTVSWYQQALGQGPQFIFQYYEEEERQRGNFPDRFSGHQFPNYSSELNVNALLLGDSALYLCASSLVEGTYSPLHFGNGTRLTVT.

The V and J genes are TRBV9 and TRBJ2-3; 7 bases map to TRBD1. Unmatched junction bases numbered 9, after V lost 4 bases and J lost 1 base. Germline CDR1 SGDLS, CDR2 YYNGEE. This CDR3 contains 16 residues. The CDR3 nucleotides read TGTGCCAGCAGCTCCCCGAGGGGGCCAGGCACAGATACGCAGTATTTT. Its protein is CASSSPRGPGTDTQYF. The full variable domain, in which reference TRBV9 and TRBJ2-3 provide the parts outside the CDR3, is DSGVTQTPKHLITATGQRVTLRCSPRSGDLSVYWYQQSLDQGLQFLIQYYNGEERAKGNILERFSAQQFPDLHSELNLSSLELGDSALYFCASSSPRGPGTDTQYFGPGTRLTVL.

This sequence joins TRBV19 and TRBJ1-1; tentative D call: TRBD1 (5 bases). Germline CDR1 and CDR2: LNHDA and SQIVND (reference sequence). The V gene lost 3 bases and the J gene lost 4 bases, with 9 bases spanning the gap. This CDR3 is 13 amino acids long. As DNA, the CDR3 is TGTGCCAGTAGTATGGGGGGGGTCACTGAAGCTTTCTTT. Translated: CASSMGGVTEAFF.

The chain combines TRBV30 with TRBJ2-2, with 9 bases matching TRBD1. Germline values: CDR1 GTSNPN, CDR2 SVGIG (reference sequence). The ends lost 4 bases at V and 3 bases at J; junction bases unmatched: 18. The CDR3 consists of 19 residues. This CDR3 reads CAWTSGTGLLSWDTGELFF. The DNA for the CDR3 is TGTGCCTGGACTTCCGGGACAGGGCTTTTAAGTTGGGACACCGGGGAGCTGTTTTTT.

The chain couples TRBV9 to TRBJ2-1; TRBD2 agrees at 12 bases. This CDR3 has 17 residues. The V segment lost 0 bases and the J segment 5 bases; nucleotides outside the gene matches: 6. Germline loops: CDR1 SGDLS, CDR2 YYNGEE. The CDR3 DNA reads as TGTGCCAGCAGCGTAGCAAGACTAGCGGGGGCAAACAATGAGCAGTTCTTC. Its protein is CASSVARLAGANNEQFF.

The chain joins TRBV6-5 to TRBJ1-1; tentatively, D is TRBD1 (6 bases). This CDR3 is built from 14 residues. V was clipped by 6 bases and J by 0 bases, with 11 bases between them. Germline CDR1 and CDR2: MNHEY and SVGAGI. CDR3 loop: CASSLGQLNTEAFF. CDR3 in DNA: TGTGCCAGCAGCCTAGGACAGCTGAACACTGAAGCTTTCTTT.

The rearrangement links TRBV6-6 to TRBJ1-3; TRBD1 is a possible D gene (5 bases). Trimming took off 0 bases at V and 1 base at J, with 10 bases between the two ends. CDR3 length equals 16 residues. Looked up from germline, CDR1 is MNHNY and CDR2 is SVGAGI (reference sequence). Here the CDR3 DNA reads TGTGCCAGCAGTTACTCTGGGGAGGGGTCTGGAAACACCATATATTTT. This sequence encodes CASSYSGEGSGNTIYF.

This clone was observed once. The V gene is TRBV29-1, the J gene TRBJ2-2; TRBD1 might be the D (5 bases). With 2 bases removed from V and 3 bases from J, the gap between germline ends came to 10 bases. The length of the CDR3 is 14 residues. Germline V gene lookup returns CDR1 SQVTM and CDR2 ANQGSEA. CDR3 coding DNA: TGCAGCGTTGAACGTCCAGGGTACACCGGGGAGCTGTTTTTT. This sequence encodes CSVERPGYTGELFF.

With regard to this clone: Within the sample, other DNA sequences also encode this same CDR3. The chain joins TRBV5-1 to TRBJ2-3, with D perhaps TRBD2 (6 bases). CDR1 and CDR2 from the germline V gene are SGHRS and YFSETQ. V shed 0 bases and J shed 6 bases, with 17 bases lying between them. This CDR3 comprises 16 residues. CDR3 sequence reads: CASSLAGGTVADTQYF. In DNA form, the CDR3 reads TGCGCCAGCAGCTTGGCTGGGGGGACGGTGGCGGATACGCAGTATTTT.

This chain uses TRBV6-1 with TRBJ1-3, with TRBD1 matching over 9 bases. The CDR3 is 18 residues long. CDR1 is MNHNS, CDR2 SASEGT, per germline. V was pared by 0 bases and J by 0 bases, with 6 bases of the junction left unmatched. The CDR3 reads CASSEAGQGFSSGNTIYF. The CDR3 coding sequence is TGTGCCAGCAGTGAAGCGGGACAGGGTTTCAGCTCTGGAAACACCATATATTTT.

The chain links TRBV19 to TRBJ1-2; TRBD1 matches at 7 bases. Germline V lookup: CDR1 LNHDA, CDR2 SQIVND (reference sequence). V gave up 3 bases and J gave up 4 bases; unmatched junction bases: 8. CDR3 length: 15 residues. The CDR3 coding sequence is TGTGCCAGTAGTATCATATACAGGGACAGCTATGGCTACACCTTC. It codes for CASSIIYRDSYGYTF.

The chain recombines TRBV23-1 with TRBJ2-3; TRBD2 matches 10 bases. TRBV23-1 is noted as an ORF with a role that remains uncertain. The CDR3 sequence is 16 residues long. V lost 4 bases and J lost 4; bases outside the gene matches: 8. The CDR3 sequence: CASSPQRGGRADTQYF. CDR3 nucleotides: TGCGCCAGCAGTCCCCAGCGGGGGGGCCGTGCAGATACGCAGTATTTT.

The chain recombines TRBV19 with TRBJ1-1; TRBD1 matches at 9 bases. The CDR3 spans 16 residues. Germline V CDR1 and CDR2: LNHDA, SQIVND (reference sequence). The V segment lost 3 bases and the J segment 5 bases; nucleotides outside the gene matches: 10. CDR3 in amino acids: CASSIRTGALYTEAFF. Written as DNA, the CDR3 is TGTGCCAGTAGTATTCGGACAGGGGCCCTATATACTGAAGCTTTCTTT.

The rearrangement joins TRBV5-6 to TRBJ1-1, with D unclear. CDR1 and CDR2 (germline): SGHDT, YYEEEE. V lost 3 bases to trimming and J lost 1 base, with 10 bases between them. CDR3 size: 14 residues. This CDR3 is CASSSWAGNTEAFF. The CDR3 DNA reads as TGTGCCAGCAGCTCGTGGGCTGGGAACACTGAAGCTTTCTTT.